This T cell receptor (beta chain) was observed in a study of T cells in localized non-small cell lung cancer. Regarding this clone: As yet, its antigen is unknown.

TCRdb's copy holds only in-frame clones and misses some; the assay was immunoSEQ multiplex PCR. The sample includes roughly 6,800 clones, around 16% of them seen just once. Regarding the study as a whole: Without multi-region sequencing, intratumor heterogeneity could not be excluded. Longer overall survival accompanied higher blood T cell density. The appearance of a median approximately 57 of the top 100 tumor clones was seen in adjacent lung.

The CDR3 spans 15 residues. Trimming took 5 bases from V and 4 from J; bases not matched to a gene: 5. Germline assignment: CDR1 MNHGY and CDR2 SAAAGT. The input for sequencing was normal lung tissue next to the tumor, taken before any cancer treatment. The chain employs TRBV6-8 and TRBJ1-6; 7 nucleotides agree with TRBD1. The receptor was isolated from a male donor at least 60 years old with stage II squamous cell lung carcinoma. CDR3 sequence (DNA): TGTGCCAGCAGTAAAACACAGGGGTATAATTCACCCCTCCACTTT. Protein sequence: CASSKTQGYNSPLHF.